This T cell receptor beta chain was retrieved from a study of cytotoxic CD8 clonotypes in ibrutinib-treated CLL. Across the study: It was after a median about 11 months of treatment, range 6 to 36, that response samples were taken.

The table came from immunoSEQ multiplex PCR; TCRdb's copy has only in-frame clones and leaves some out. This repertoire shows 60,000 to 95,000 clones, 83% found once; its top ten account for more than 35%. Regarding the study as a whole: Clonality was higher at ibrutinib response and returned toward baseline at progression. The study sampled sustained-remission and progressing patients at different times.

Germline V gene lookup returns CDR1 SEHNR and CDR2 FQNEAQ (reference sequence). Deletions cut 5 bases from V and 1 base from J, with 8 bases between. The CDR3 runs 13 residues. On this clone: Its antigen is as yet unknown.

Sample: PBMCs, taken after 24 months of ibrutinib treatment. The J gene is TRBJ1-1, the V gene TRBV7-9; no definite D call. The sequence came from a human donor with chronic lymphocytic leukemia. The CDR3 bases are TGTGCCAGCAGCCGACGTTGGAACACTGAAGCTTTCTTT. Translation: CASSRRWNTEAFF.